The 18 T cell receptor beta chains below were found in one sample sequenced in a study of CD8 T cells in ankylosing spondylitis. Via MiXCR, TCRdb re-called the 5' RACE reads, giving one row per CDR3 protein. The repertoire holds roughly 350,000 distinct CDR3 sequences, with roughly 8% as singletons. These receptors' antigens are unknown. Findings and limits, study-wide: Seemingly distinctive of ankylosing spondylitis blood was a TCR beta motif formed by eight highly homologous variants.

Material for sequencing was blood, either unsorted or a sorted T cell fraction (not recorded which). These receptors came from a male donor with ankylosing spondylitis.

The chain links TRBV29-1 to TRBJ2-7, with TRBD2 matching over 9 bases. Germline V CDR1 and CDR2: SQVTM, ANQGSEA. Trimming took 4 bases from V and 2 from J; bases not matched to a gene: 3. This CDR3 has 13 amino acids. DNA for the CDR3: TGCAGCGTTGTATTAGCGGGAGCCTACGAGCAGTACTTC. The encoded protein is CSVVLAGAYEQYF.

The chain couples TRBV4-3 to TRBJ2-7, with a tentative D call TRBD1 (6 bases). Germline lookup yields CDR1 LGHNA and CDR2 YSLEER. The CDR3 sequence is 14 residues long. V was trimmed by 2 bases and J by 0 bases, leaving 8 bases between them. The CDR3 DNA reads as TGCGCCAGCAGCCAATCGACAGGCTCCTACGAGCAGTACTTC. Translation: CASSQSTGSYEQYF.

This clonotype has more than one count but fewer than ten. V and J are TRBV6-2 or TRBV6-3 and TRBJ2-1; 8 bases line up with TRBD2. The CDR3 runs 16 residues. The V gene end was trimmed by 5 bases and the J gene end by 0 bases; junction bases not matched to a gene: 6. In germline, CDR1 is MNHEY, CDR2 SVGEGT. The CDR3 DNA is TGTGCCAGCAGTATTTCCGGGACTAGCTCCTACAATGAGCAGTTCTTC. This encodes CASSISGTSSYNEQFF.

In its sample, this clonotype was seen a few times. The chain uses TRBV25-1 and TRBJ2-5; D is perhaps TRBD1 (6 bases). The CDR3 runs 14 residues. Trimming pared 5 bases from V and 1 base from J, leaving 11 bases between. CDR1 is MGHDK and CDR2 is SYGVNS in the germline V gene. CDR3 in DNA: TGTGCCAGCAGTACCACAGGGCCCCAAGAGACCCAGTACTTC. Translated, it gives CASSTTGPQETQYF.

This clonotype was found a few times. The chain recombines TRBV24-1 with TRBJ2-1; D perhaps matches TRBD1 (5 bases). The CDR3 has 14 amino acids. Per the germline V gene, CDR1 is KGHDR and CDR2 is SFDVKD. Between the trimmed V and J ends, which lost 8 bases and 6 bases, there was a span of 16 bases. The CDR3 region is CATTGRTQGNEQFF. CDR3 bases: TGTGCCACCACCGGCCGGACGCAGGGCAATGAGCAGTTCTTC.

In DNA form, the CDR3 reads TGTGCCAGCAGCTTAGCGCAAGGGGCCAAAAACATTCAGTACTTC. It encodes CASSLAQGAKNIQYF. V gene TRBV7-9 combines with J gene TRBJ2-4; D is unresolved. V lost 0 bases to trimming and J lost 1 base, with 7 bases between them. The germline V gene encodes CDR1 SEHNR and CDR2 FQNEAQ (reference sequence). This CDR3 contains 15 residues.

This clonotype was observed many times. This sequence joins TRBV29-1 and TRBJ1-4; D is unclear. V lost 7 bases, J lost 8 bases, and 14 bases lay in between. CDR3 length: 12 residues. Per germline, CDR1 SQVTM and CDR2 ANQGSEA. The CDR3 sequence is CSAARTGEKLFF. The CDR3 DNA reads TGCAGCGCGGCCAGGACTGGCGAAAAACTGTTTTTT.

The chain links TRBV7-7 to TRBJ2-5; 10 nucleotides align to TRBD2. The germline V gene encodes CDR1 SSHAT and CDR2 FNYEAQ (reference sequence). J gave up 1 base and V 8 bases, and 7 bases lay outside the gene matches. This CDR3 spans 15 amino acids. The CDR3 here is CASGQAGGRQETQYF. The CDR3 DNA is TGTGCCAGCGGCCAAGCGGGAGGGCGCCAAGAGACCCAGTACTTC.

The chain joins TRBV6-5 to TRBJ2-1; TRBD1 matches 10 bases. Germline lookup yields CDR1 MNHEY and CDR2 SVGAGI. The V segment lost 2 bases and the J segment 9 bases; nucleotides outside the gene matches: 7. The CDR3 has 15 amino acids. CDR3: CASSYPGQGSSEQFF. The CDR3 DNA reads as TGTGCCAGCAGTTACCCGGGACAGGGGAGCAGTGAGCAGTTCTTC.

This clonotype turned up a few times. V usage is TRBV10-3 and J usage is TRBJ1-4; 10 bases match TRBD1. Germline CDR1 reads ENHRY; CDR2 reads SYGVKD. V shed 5 bases and J 8 bases; nucleotides not matched to a gene: 8. This CDR3 has 15 residues. CDR3 region: CAISPDRGRGEKLFF. CDR3 in DNA: TGTGCCATCAGTCCCGACAGGGGGCGCGGGGAAAAACTGTTTTTT.

In its sample, this clonotype was seen many times. The chain uses TRBV12-3 or TRBV12-4 and TRBJ2-2, with D unclear. The germline V and J ends were trimmed by 3 bases and 3 bases, with 11 bases remaining between them. The CDR3 runs 15 residues. The CDR3 protein is CASSLNTAYTGELFF. The CDR3 DNA is TGTGCCAGCAGTTTGAATACAGCCTACACCGGGGAGCTGTTTTTT.

Ten or more counts support this clonotype. CDR3 bases: TGTGCCAGTTCCGGAGGGACAGGGGGCATCGATGAGCAGTTCTTC. Residues: CASSGGTGGIDEQFF. The rearrangement joins TRBV12-3 or TRBV12-4 to TRBJ2-1, with 12 nucleotides matching TRBD1. The CDR3 spans 15 residues. Trimming cost V 9 bases and J 8 bases; bases outside gene matches: 11.

This clonotype appeared a few times. The chain recombines TRBV10-1 with TRBJ2-7; D remains ambiguous. Trimming removed 2 bases from V and 7 bases from J, with 12 bases in between. This CDR3 is built from 13 residues. Germline lookup yields CDR1 WNHNN and CDR2 SYGVQD (reference sequence). As DNA, the CDR3 is TGCGCCAGCAGTGAGCCCGGAGTTCGGGAGCAGTACTTC. Its translation: CASSEPGVREQYF.

The chain links TRBV28 to TRBJ2-7; D remains ambiguous. Per germline, CDR1 MDHEN and CDR2 SYDVKM. The CDR3 extends over 15 amino acids. V was clipped by 8 bases and J by 3 bases, with 20 bases between them. In DNA form, the CDR3 reads TGTGCCAGCGAGTCGTGGGGTACCCTCGACTACGAGCAGTACTTC. Residues: CASESWGTLDYEQYF.

This clonotype came up a few times. The chain joins TRBV6-2 or TRBV6-3 to TRBJ2-1; tentatively, D is TRBD2 (6 bases). This CDR3 comprises 16 residues. Germline lookup yields CDR1 MNHEY and CDR2 SVGEGT. V was shortened by 8 bases and J by 0 bases, with 17 bases between the two germline ends. As DNA, the CDR3 is TGTGCCAGCCGCGGGACCCTAGCCAGCTCCTACAATGAGCAGTTCTTC. It is translated as CASRGTLASSYNEQFF.

This clonotype was recorded at least ten times. The chain carries TRBV30 and TRBJ1-4; tentative D call: TRBD1 (6 bases). Germline CDR1 and CDR2: GTSNPN and SVGIG (reference sequence). The CDR3 runs to 13 residues. Trimming left V 2 bases short and J 7 bases short, with 11 bases between. CDR3 in amino acids: CAWSKTGREKLFF. CDR3 DNA: TGTGCCTGGAGTAAAACAGGGCGTGAAAAACTGTTTTTT.

There are many counts of this clonotype. J is TRBJ1-1 and V is TRBV12-3 or TRBV12-4, with a possible D match to TRBD1 (5 bases). Trimming left V 8 bases short and J 4 bases short, with 11 bases between. The CDR3 runs 12 residues. CDR3 sequence reads: CASSFGGTEAFF. The DNA of the CDR3 is TGTGCCAGCTCCTTCGGGGGCACTGAAGCTTTCTTT.

This clonotype was counted a few times. CDR3 residues: CASSLDVGNPNEQFF. The CDR3 region has the DNA TGTGCCAGCAGCTTAGATGTGGGCAACCCCAATGAGCAGTTCTTC. The chain carries TRBV11-3 and TRBJ2-1; D is undetermined. This CDR3 is built from 15 residues. V was pared by 0 bases and J by 6 bases, with 12 bases between. Germline assignment: CDR1 SGHNT and CDR2 YENEEA.